A single sample is the source of the 11 T cell receptor beta chains below, sequenced in a study of T cell changes during pregnancy in multiple sclerosis. The method was immunoSEQ multiplex PCR; TCRdb's version includes in-frame clones alone and lacks a portion of them. The profile shows 35,000 to 50,000 clones, about nine tenths of them singletons. Sequencing input: PBMCs (not recorded whether the cells were cultured). Receptors originate from a female donor with multiple sclerosis, enrolled in a pregnancy study.

J is TRBJ2-7 and V is TRBV19; TRBD1 is a possible D gene (6 bases). Looked up from germline, CDR1 is LNHDA and CDR2 is SQIVND (reference sequence). The CDR3 loop spans 14 amino acids. V was trimmed by 5 bases and J by 2 bases, leaving 13 bases between them. The CDR3 coding sequence is TGTGCCAGTAGTTACCGGGACACGCCCTACGAGCAGTACTTC. It translates to CASSYRDTPYEQYF. The variable domain in full, completed from reference TRBV19 and TRBJ2-7, reads DGGITQSPKYLFRKEGQNVTLSCEQNLNHDAMYWYRQDPGQGLRLIYYSQIVNDFQKGDIAEGYSVSREKKESFPLTVTSAQKNPTAFYLCASSYRDTPYEQYFGPGTRLTVT.

Comments on this clone: The junction shows a germline mismatch at one end, possibly a read error. The genes are TRBV7-7 and TRBJ2-3, with unresolved D. The CDR3 contains 14 residues. Germline V lookup: CDR1 SSHAT, CDR2 FNYEAQ (reference sequence). The CDR3 here is CASSLNSGLDTQYF. CDR3 in DNA: TGTGCTAGCAGCTTAAATTCGGGCCTGGATACGCAGTATTTT. Full variable domain (rest looked up from reference TRBV7-7 and TRBJ2-3): GAGVSQSPRYKVTKRGQDVTLRCDPISSHATLYWYQQALGQGPEFLTYFNYEAQPDKSGLPSDRFSAERPEGSISTLTIQRTEQRDSAMYRCASSLNSGLDTQYFGPGTRLTVL.

J is TRBJ2-1 and V is TRBV7-2, with 12 bases matching TRBD2. J lost 7 bases, V lost 5 bases, and 6 bases had no gene match. Germline-derived CDR1 and CDR2 are SGHTA and FQGNSA. CDR3 length equals 15 residues. CDR3 sequence: CASSNLAGGPNEQFF. CDR3 bases: TGTGCCAGCAGCAACCTAGCGGGAGGGCCGAATGAGCAGTTCTTC. Variable domain in full (rest from reference TRBV7-2 and TRBJ2-1): GAGVSQSPSNKVTEKGKDVELRCDPISGHTALYWYRQSLGQGLEFLIYFQGNSAPDKSGLPSDRFSAERTGGSVSTLTIQRTQQEDSAVYLCASSNLAGGPNEQFFGPGTRLTVL.

The chain is built from TRBV28 and TRBJ1-2; D is unresolved. V was pared by 3 bases and J by 2 bases, with 7 bases between. Germline values: CDR1 MDHEN, CDR2 SYDVKM. The length of the CDR3 is 13 residues. The CDR3 region is CASSFQENYGYTF. The CDR3, as DNA: TGTGCCAGCAGTTTCCAGGAGAACTATGGCTACACCTTC.

The V call is TRBV5-1, the J call TRBJ2-1, with 11 bases lining up with TRBD2. V gave up 4 bases and J gave up 6 bases; unmatched junction bases: 6. This CDR3 spans 15 amino acids. Looked up from germline, CDR1 is SGHRS and CDR2 is YFSETQ. The CDR3 DNA follows: TGCGCCAGCAGCCAACTAGCGGGAGTAGCCAATGAGCAGTTCTTC. This encodes CASSQLAGVANEQFF.

The genes are TRBV5-1 and TRBJ1-2; D is ambiguous. The CDR3 consists of 15 residues. Per the germline V gene, CDR1 is SGHRS and CDR2 is YFSETQ. V lost 0 bases and J 8 bases, leaving 17 bases between the germline ends. The DNA of the CDR3 is TGCGCCAGCAGCTTGGACGGTAACCGCCGTGGGGGCTACACCTTC. Its translation is CASSLDGNRRGGYTF.

J is TRBJ1-1 and V is TRBV9; D is unclear. Germline V gene data show CDR1 as SGDLS and CDR2 as YYNGEE. Trimming took off 5 bases at V and 6 bases at J, with 14 bases between the two ends. The CDR3 runs 13 residues. The CDR3 region has the DNA TGTGCCAGCAGTCCTATGGCGGAGGCTGAAGCTTTCTTT. Its protein is CASSPMAEAEAFF.

The CDR3 spells CASSNQGYSNQPQHF. The CDR3 nucleotides are TGTGCCAGTAGTAACCAGGGTTATAGCAATCAGCCCCAGCATTTT. V and J are TRBV19 and TRBJ1-5, with D perhaps matching TRBD1 (5 bases). V dropped 4 bases and J dropped 0 bases, with 10 bases sitting between them. In germline, CDR1 is LNHDA, CDR2 SQIVND (reference sequence). This CDR3 is 15 amino acids long. The full variable domain, rest sourced from reference TRBV19 and TRBJ1-5, is DGGITQSPKYLFRKEGQNVTLSCEQNLNHDAMYWYRQDPGQGLRLIYYSQIVNDFQKGDIAEGYSVSREKKESFPLTVTSAQKNPTAFYLCASSNQGYSNQPQHFGDGTRLSIL.

The chain combines TRBV4-2 with TRBJ2-3; 8 bases fit TRBD2. This CDR3 is 17 amino acids long. Germline V lookup: CDR1 LGHNA, CDR2 YNFKEQ. The V and J ends lost 0 bases and 4 bases, in that order; junction bases with no gene match: 9. CDR3 sequence reads: CASSQDMSGSGADTQYF. The CDR3 bases are TGTGCCAGCAGCCAAGATATGAGCGGGAGTGGGGCAGATACGCAGTATTTT.

This clone was picked up one time. The rearrangement uses TRBV25-1 and TRBJ2-5; TRBD2 matches 7 bases. Germline CDR1 is MGHDK and CDR2 is SYGVNS. V gave up 2 bases and J gave up 5 bases; unmatched junction bases: 5. This CDR3 contains 14 residues. The CDR3 DNA is TGTGCCAGCAGTGAACCGACTAGCAGGGAGACCCAGTACTTC. Protein sequence: CASSEPTSRETQYF.

CDR3 DNA: TGTGCCAGCAGGCAGGGAGTCACTGAAGCTTTCTTT. Translation gives CASRQGVTEAFF. V usage is TRBV6-5 and J usage is TRBJ1-1; the D gene is possibly TRBD1 (5 bases). Trimming stripped 6 bases from V and 4 bases from J, with 9 bases between. Germline CDR1 and CDR2: MNHEY and SVGAGI. The CDR3 covers 12 residues.